This T cell receptor beta chain was captured in a study of blood T cells in healthy people across ages. Primers used in a second PCR of about 7 to 12 cycles were a sample-barcoded 5' primer and a J-beta primer mix. Every sample gave at least 2.5 million paired-end reads containing CDR3. TCRdb passed the 5' RACE reads through MiXCR, listing each CDR3 protein once. The repertoire holds over 1,500,000 distinct CDR3 sequences, with roughly two fifths as singletons. CDR3 length: 16 amino acids. Trimming shortened V by 7 bases and J by 0 bases, and 16 bases separated the two germline ends. The germline gives CDR1 MDHEN, CDR2 SYDVKM. Study-wide results and caveats: In older individuals, TCR beta diversity per million T cells was lower, falling roughly linearly with age.

Remarks on this clonotype: Its antigen is unidentified.

V and J are TRBV28 and TRBJ2-4; D call uncertain. Input material: blood. The sequence was collected from a human donor in good health. The CDR3 loop is CASTMGGLQAKNIQYF. The DNA for the CDR3 is TGTGCCAGCACGATGGGCGGCCTCCAAGCCAAAAACATTCAGTACTTC.